The present TCR beta chain was sequenced within a study of T cells in localized non-small cell lung cancer. Study outcomes and limitations: Paired adjacent lung recovered a median around 62 of the top 100 tumor clones. Longer survival (overall) was linked to higher T cell density in blood. Peak T cell clonality was found in uninvolved adjacent lung, exceeding tumor.

Method: immunoSEQ multiplex PCR; TCRdb's copy keeps in-frame clones and lacks some. The top ten hold 15% to 20% of the sample, which has under 35,000 clones, around three quarters seen once. Comments on this clone: Its antigen is currently unknown.

The V gene end was trimmed by 7 bases and the J gene end by 6 bases; junction bases not matched to a gene: 11. The length of the CDR3 is 15 residues. In germline, CDR1 is MNHEY, CDR2 SVGAGI. The sequence was collected from a male donor aged 60 or older with stage III squamous cell lung carcinoma. The rearrangement joins TRBV6-5 to TRBJ2-1; 8 positions match TRBD2. The sequenced sample was peripheral blood, obtained before any cancer treatment. In nucleotides, the CDR3 is TGTGCCAGCACCAACGGGGGACTAGTAATCAATGAGCAGTTCTTC. It translates to CASTNGGLVINEQFF.